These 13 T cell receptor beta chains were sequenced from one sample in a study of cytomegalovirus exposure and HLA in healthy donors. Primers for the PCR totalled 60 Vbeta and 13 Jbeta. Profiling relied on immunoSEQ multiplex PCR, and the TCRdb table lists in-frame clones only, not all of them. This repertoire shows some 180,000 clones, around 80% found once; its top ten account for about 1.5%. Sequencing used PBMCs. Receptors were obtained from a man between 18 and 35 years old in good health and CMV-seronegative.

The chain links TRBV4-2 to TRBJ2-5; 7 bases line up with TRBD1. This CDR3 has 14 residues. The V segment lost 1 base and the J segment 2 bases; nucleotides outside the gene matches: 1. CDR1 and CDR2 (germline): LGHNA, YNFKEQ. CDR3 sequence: CASSQGRGQETQYF. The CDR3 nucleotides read TGTGCCAGCAGCCAAGGCAGGGGGCAAGAGACCCAGTACTTC.

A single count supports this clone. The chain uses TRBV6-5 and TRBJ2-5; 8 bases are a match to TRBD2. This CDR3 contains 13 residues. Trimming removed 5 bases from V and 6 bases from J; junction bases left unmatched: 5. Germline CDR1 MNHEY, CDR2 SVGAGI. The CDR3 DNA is TGTGCCAGCAGTAATAGCGGGACAAAGACCCAGTACTTC. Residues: CASSNSGTKTQYF.

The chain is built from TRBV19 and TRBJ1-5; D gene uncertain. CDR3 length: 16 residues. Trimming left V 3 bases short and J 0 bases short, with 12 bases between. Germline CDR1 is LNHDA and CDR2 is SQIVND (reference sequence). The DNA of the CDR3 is TGTGCCAGTAGTATTAAGCGGCGGAATAGCAATCAGCCCCAGCATTTT. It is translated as CASSIKRRNSNQPQHF.

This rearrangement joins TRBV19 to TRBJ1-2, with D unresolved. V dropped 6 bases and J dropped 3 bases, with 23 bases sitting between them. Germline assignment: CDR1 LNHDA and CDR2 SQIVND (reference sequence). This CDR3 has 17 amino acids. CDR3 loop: CASRITRARTGDYGYTF. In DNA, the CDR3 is TGTGCCAGTAGGATAACCCGGGCCCGGACTGGGGACTATGGCTACACCTTC.

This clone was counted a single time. This chain's CDR3 is CATSRREGASADTQYF. CDR3 nucleotide sequence: TGTGCCACCAGCAGACGGGAGGGGGCGTCAGCAGATACGCAGTATTTT. V is TRBV15 and J is TRBJ2-3; a possible D gene is TRBD2 (8 bases). The germline V gene encodes CDR1 LNHNV and CDR2 YYDKDF (reference sequence). Trimming pared 2 bases from V and 4 bases from J, leaving 16 bases between. The CDR3 extends over 16 amino acids.

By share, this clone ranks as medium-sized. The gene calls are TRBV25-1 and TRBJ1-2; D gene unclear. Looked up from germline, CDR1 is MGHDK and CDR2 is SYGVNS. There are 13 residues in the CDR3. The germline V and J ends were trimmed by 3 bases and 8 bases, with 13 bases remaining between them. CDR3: CASSDFREQGYTF. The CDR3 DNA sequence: TGTGCCAGCAGTGATTTTAGGGAGCAGGGCTACACCTTC.

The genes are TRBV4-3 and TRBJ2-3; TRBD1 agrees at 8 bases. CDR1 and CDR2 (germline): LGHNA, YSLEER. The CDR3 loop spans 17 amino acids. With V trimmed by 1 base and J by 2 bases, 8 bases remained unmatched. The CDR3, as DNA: TGCGCCAGCAGCCAAGTCGGGCAGGGGGCTTACACAGATACGCAGTATTTT. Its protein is CASSQVGQGAYTDTQYF.

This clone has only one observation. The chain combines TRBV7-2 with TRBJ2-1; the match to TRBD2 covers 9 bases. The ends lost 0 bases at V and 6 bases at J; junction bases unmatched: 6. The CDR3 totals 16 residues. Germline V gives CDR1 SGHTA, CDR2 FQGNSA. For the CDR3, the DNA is TGTGCCAGCAGCTTAGCACAGCGGGAGGAGGGCAATGAGCAGTTCTTC. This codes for CASSLAQREEGNEQFF.

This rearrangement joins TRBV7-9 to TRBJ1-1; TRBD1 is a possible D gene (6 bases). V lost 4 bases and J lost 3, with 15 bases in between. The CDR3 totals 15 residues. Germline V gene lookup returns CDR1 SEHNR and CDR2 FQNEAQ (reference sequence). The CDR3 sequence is CASSSSTGGDTEAFF. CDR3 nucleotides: TGTGCCAGCAGCTCATCGACAGGAGGCGACACTGAAGCTTTCTTT.

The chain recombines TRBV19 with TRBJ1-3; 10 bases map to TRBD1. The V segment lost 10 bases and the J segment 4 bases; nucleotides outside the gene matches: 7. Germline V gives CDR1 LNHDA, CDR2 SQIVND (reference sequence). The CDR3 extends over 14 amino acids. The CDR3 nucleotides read TGTGCCACAAGGGACAGGGGTGGGGGAAACACCATATATTTT. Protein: CATRDRGGGNTIYF.

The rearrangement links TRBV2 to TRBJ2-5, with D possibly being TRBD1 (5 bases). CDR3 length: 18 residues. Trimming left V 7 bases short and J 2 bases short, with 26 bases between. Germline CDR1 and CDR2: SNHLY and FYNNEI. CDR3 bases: TGTGCCAGCATTCCCCCAGGGCCGGACGCAGATAGACAAGAGACCCAGTACTTC. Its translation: CASIPPGPDADRQETQYF.

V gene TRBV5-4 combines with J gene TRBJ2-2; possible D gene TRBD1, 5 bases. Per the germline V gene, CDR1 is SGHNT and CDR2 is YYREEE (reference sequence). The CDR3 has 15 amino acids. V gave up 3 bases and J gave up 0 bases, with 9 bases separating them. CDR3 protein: CASSYRNPNTGELFF. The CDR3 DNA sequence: TGTGCCAGCAGCTACAGGAATCCGAACACCGGGGAGCTGTTTTTT.

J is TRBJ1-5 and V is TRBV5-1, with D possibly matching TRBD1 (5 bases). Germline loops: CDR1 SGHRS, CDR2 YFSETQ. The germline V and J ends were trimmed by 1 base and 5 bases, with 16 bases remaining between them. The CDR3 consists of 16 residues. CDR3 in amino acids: CASSLLGGGPYQPQHF. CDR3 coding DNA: TGCGCCAGCAGCTTGTTGGGGGGTGGTCCGTATCAGCCCCAGCATTTT.